Shown below are 21 T cell receptor beta chains from a single sample sequenced in a study of cytomegalovirus exposure and HLA in healthy donors. This PCR relied on a set of 60 Vbeta primers and 13 Jbeta primers. Generated by immunoSEQ multiplex PCR, the TCRdb table keeps only in-frame clones and is missing some. The sample consists of approximately 200,000 clones, less than 85% of them appearing once. What was sequenced was PBMCs. Source of these receptors: a girl aged 10 to 17 in good health and CMV-seropositive.

V and J are TRBV11-2 and TRBJ1-1; D might be TRBD1 (5 bases). Trimming shortened V by 5 bases and J by 2 bases, and 15 bases separated the two germline ends. The V gene's germline CDR1 is SGHAT and CDR2 FQNNGV. This CDR3 has 15 amino acids. The CDR3 loop reads CASSKTDLGNTEAFF. The CDR3 DNA follows: TGTGCCAGCAGCAAGACAGACCTAGGAAACACTGAAGCTTTCTTT.

CDR3 sequence (DNA): TGTGCCAGCAGCTTAGGGCGGCAGCGGGGTAGCGAGCAGTACTTC. Protein product: CASSLGRQRGSEQYF. The chain combines TRBV7-2 with TRBJ2-7; the match to TRBD2 covers 7 bases. V shed 1 base, J shed 6 bases, and the junction held 9 bases outside the gene matches. The germline V gene has CDR1 SGHTA and CDR2 FQGNSA. The CDR3 is 15 residues long.

The J gene is TRBJ1-4, the V gene TRBV5-4; 7 nucleotides line up with TRBD1. The CDR3 has 14 amino acids. V dropped 4 bases and J dropped 8; count of bases not matched to a gene: 8. Germline CDR1 is SGHNT and CDR2 is YYREEE (reference sequence). The DNA for the CDR3 is TGTGCCAGCAGCCAGGGGGTAGGAGACGAAAAACTGTTTTTT. Translated, it gives CASSQGVGDEKLFF.

The chain combines TRBV7-7 with TRBJ1-1, with 7 bases identical to TRBD1. The CDR3 is 15 amino acids. V gave up 5 bases and J gave up 6 bases; unmatched junction bases: 12. Per germline, CDR1 SSHAT and CDR2 FNYEAQ (reference sequence). The CDR3: CASSQKKQGRAEAFF. In DNA, the CDR3 is TGTGCCAGCAGCCAGAAAAAACAGGGGCGGGCTGAAGCTTTCTTT.

V gene TRBV11-3 combines with J gene TRBJ1-1, with TRBD1 as a possible D gene (5 bases). This CDR3 is built from 11 residues. V lost 5 bases, J lost 4 bases, and 5 bases lay in between. Germline loops: CDR1 SGHNT, CDR2 YENEEA. The CDR3 DNA reads as TGTGCCAGCAGCCAGGGCACTGAAGCTTTCTTT. This encodes CASSQGTEAFF.

The gene calls are TRBV5-6 and TRBJ2-5; TRBD2 agrees at 16 bases. The trim removed 5 bases at V and 5 bases at J, leaving 15 bases unmatched. The germline V gene has CDR1 SGHDT and CDR2 YYEEEE. CDR3 length: 19 amino acids. The CDR3 protein is CASRTWTGLAGGIGETQYF. The DNA of the CDR3 is TGTGCCAGCAGGACATGGACGGGACTAGCGGGGGGGATCGGGGAGACCCAGTACTTC.

V is TRBV25-1 and J is TRBJ2-7; maybe TRBD1 (5 bases). This CDR3 region has 13 residues. The ends were cut back, 1 base at V and 3 bases at J, with 7 bases in the middle. Germline V gives CDR1 MGHDK, CDR2 SYGVNS. The DNA of the CDR3 is TGTGCCAGCAGTGAATCAGGGCGCTACGAGCAGTACTTC. This codes for CASSESGRYEQYF.

V gene TRBV6-1 combines with J gene TRBJ1-1; D is uncertain. Germline-derived CDR1 and CDR2 are MNHNS and SASEGT. CDR3 size: 13 residues. Deletions cut 1 base from V and 3 bases from J, with 6 bases between. The CDR3: CASSEVRDTEAFF. The CDR3, as DNA: TGTGCCAGCAGTGAAGTCCGGGACACTGAAGCTTTCTTT.

This clone was seen once. Other DNA sequences from this sample encode an identical CDR3 as well. The chain carries TRBV7-9 and TRBJ1-3; D gene ambiguous. CDR3 size: 14 residues. Germline CDR1 reads SEHNR; CDR2 reads FQNEAQ (reference sequence). The V end was cut by 0 bases, the J end by 0 bases, with 3 bases between. The CDR3: CASSLALSGNTIYF. In nucleotides, the CDR3 is TGTGCCAGCAGCTTAGCTCTCTCTGGAAACACCATATATTTT. Together with reference TRBV7-9 and TRBJ1-3, the CDR3 gives the full variable domain: DTGVSQNPRHKITKRGQNVTFRCDPISEHNRLYWYRQTLGQGPEFLTYFQNEAQLEKSRLLSDRFSAERPKGSFSTLEIQRTEQGDSAMYLCASSLALSGNTIYFGEGSWLTVV.

This clone has a handful of counts. The CDR3 nucleotides read TGCAGTGCTAGCCCGGGGGGTGAGCAGTTCTTC. Its protein product is CSASPGGEQFF. The V and J genes are TRBV20-1 and TRBJ2-1; 7 bases are shared with TRBD2. J was trimmed by 9 bases and V by 3 bases; bases with no gene match: 2. This CDR3 contains 11 residues. Germline V lookup: CDR1 DFQATT, CDR2 SNEGSKA (reference sequence).

This chain joins TRBV19 and TRBJ2-7, with 8 bases that match TRBD1. The CDR3 is 15 amino acids. With 10 bases clipped from V and 0 bases from J, the junction kept 11 bases outside the gene matches. CDR1 LNHDA and CDR2 SQIVND come from the germline V gene (reference sequence). CDR3 protein: CATAQGARASYEQYF. DNA for the CDR3: TGTGCCACAGCGCAGGGGGCCAGGGCCTCCTACGAGCAGTACTTC.

A remark on this clone: Germline is not matched at one junction end, which may reflect a read error. The rearrangement joins TRBV2 to TRBJ2-1, with D tentatively TRBD2 (6 bases). Looked up from germline, CDR1 is SNHLY and CDR2 is FYNNEI. The CDR3 extends over 17 amino acids. The CDR3 DNA follows: TGTGCCAGCAGTGAAGCTTCCAGCGGGCGCAAACAATCTGAGCAGCTCTTC. This gives the protein CASSEASSGRKQSEQLF.

Comment on this clone: This CDR3 is also generated by other DNA sequences in the sample. The chain couples TRBV4-3 to TRBJ1-6; D is unresolved. CDR3 length: 13 amino acids. The V and J ends lost 0 bases and 9 bases respectively, with 6 bases between them. Germline CDR1 LGHNA, CDR2 YSLEER. This CDR3 reads CASSQDRGSPLHF. The CDR3 nucleotides read TGCGCCAGCAGCCAAGATCGAGGTTCACCCCTCCACTTT.

This chain connects TRBV10-3 to TRBJ1-3; TRBD1 might be the D (5 bases). The CDR3 consists of 15 residues. Germline CDR1 reads ENHRY; CDR2 reads SYGVKD. Between the trimmed V and J ends, which lost 3 bases and 0 bases, there was a span of 9 bases. CDR3 bases: TGTGCCATCAGTGATTCCGGGGGCTCTGGAAACACCATATATTTT. Protein: CAISDSGGSGNTIYF.

This clone was detected a few times. V gene TRBV11-3 combines with J gene TRBJ2-2; 8 nucleotides agree with TRBD1. V shed 5 bases and J 7 bases; nucleotides not matched to a gene: 9. The germline gives CDR1 SGHNT, CDR2 YENEEA. This CDR3 comprises 15 residues. The CDR3 region has the DNA TGTGCCAGCAGCGAAGGGCAGGGGGCCGGCGGGGAGCTGTTTTTT. This encodes CASSEGQGAGGELFF.

The chain joins TRBV12-5 to TRBJ1-5, with D possibly TRBD1 on 6 matching bases. The germline CDR1 and CDR2 sequences are LGHNT and FRNRAP. Trimming cost V 1 base and J 0 bases, with 10 bases left between them. CDR3 length: 16 residues. The CDR3 loop is CASGLGDRFSNQPQHF. In nucleotides, the CDR3 is TGTGCTAGTGGTTTGGGTGACAGGTTTAGCAATCAGCCCCAGCATTTT. Supplemented by reference TRBV12-5 and TRBJ1-5, the full variable domain reads DARVTQTPRHKVTEMGQEVTMRCQPILGHNTVFWYRQTMMQGLELLAYFRNRAPLDDSGMPKDRFSAEMPDATLATLKIQPSEPRDSAVYFCASGLGDRFSNQPQHFGDGTRLSIL.

The rearrangement links TRBV6-1 to TRBJ1-4, with unresolved D. Per germline, CDR1 MNHNS and CDR2 SASEGT. Trimming removed 0 bases from V and 5 bases from J, with 7 bases in between. The CDR3 is 14 residues long. The CDR3 loop is CASSEADGNEKLFF. The CDR3 DNA reads TGTGCCAGCAGTGAAGCAGACGGGAATGAAAAACTGTTTTTT.

This chain joins TRBV5-1 and TRBJ1-5, with D possibly TRBD1 on 6 matching bases. V was shortened by 4 bases and J by 0 bases, with 11 bases between the two germline ends. The CDR3 is made up of 15 amino acids. Germline CDR1 reads SGHRS; CDR2 reads YFSETQ. The CDR3 nucleotides are TGCGCCAGCAGCCCTACAGGGCATAGCAATCAGCCCCAGCATTTT. Translating gives CASSPTGHSNQPQHF.

The chain employs TRBV9 and TRBJ2-5; D is perhaps TRBD2 (6 bases). Germline values: CDR1 SGDLS, CDR2 YYNGEE. The V end was cut by 4 bases, the J end by 0 bases, with 16 bases between. The CDR3 has 16 residues. CDR3 region: CASSPLGGGNQETQYF. As DNA, the CDR3 is TGTGCCAGCAGCCCCTTGGGTGGGGGGAACCAAGAGACCCAGTACTTC.

On this clone: Other DNA sequences within the sample encode an identical CDR3. The V gene is TRBV7-8, the J gene TRBJ1-1; D gene uncertain. This CDR3 contains 13 residues. CDR1 and CDR2 from the germline V gene are SGHVS and FQNEAQ. The V and J ends lost 3 bases and 1 base respectively, with 6 bases between them. CDR3 sequence (DNA): TGTGCCAGCAGCTTTTCAGGGAACACTGAAGCTTTCTTT. It translates to CASSFSGNTEAFF.

This chain joins TRBV6-5 and TRBJ2-1; D gene unclear. The CDR3 is made up of 11 amino acids. The germline V and J ends were trimmed by 2 bases and 9 bases, with 5 bases remaining between them. Germline V lookup: CDR1 MNHEY, CDR2 SVGAGI. CDR3 sequence (DNA): TGTGCCAGCAGTTACGGAGCTGAGCAGTTCTTC. It specifies CASSYGAEQFF.